Below, 12 T cell receptor beta chains from the same sample are listed, as sequenced in a study of blood T cells in healthy people across ages. The authors ran a second PCR of about 7 to 11 cycles using a sample-barcoded 5' primer and a J-beta primer mix. A single record per CDR3 protein comes from TCRdb applying MiXCR to the 5' RACE reads. The sample has about 800,000 distinct CDR3 sequences; 35% to 60% are singletons. The sequencing sample was made of blood. The origin of the receptors is an elderly man in good health.

Notes on this clonotype: It may be a read error: a sequence one base away is much more abundant. Here the CDR3 reads CASSSFDRGTYNEQYF. The DNA for the CDR3 is TGTGCCAGCAGTTCATTCGACAGGGGCACCTACAATGAGCAGTACTTC. V usage is TRBV5-5 and J usage is TRBJ2-1, with TRBD1 identical over 8 bases. The J call may be incorrect, as the DNA end agrees better with TRBJ2-7. The CDR3 length is 16 residues. CDR1 and CDR2 (germline): SGHKS, YYEKEE (reference sequence).

This clonotype was detected once. A single base separates this from a much larger clone, so it may be a read error. The chain couples TRBV15 to TRBJ2-4, with 8 bases matching TRBD1. The end of the DNA aligns better with TRBJ2-7, so the J call may be wrong. The CDR3 is 15 amino acids. The germline V gene encodes CDR1 LNHNV and CDR2 YYDKDF (reference sequence). In DNA form, the CDR3 reads TGTGCCACCGGCAGGAACCGGGACAGGATTTACGAGCAGTACTTC. It encodes CATGRNRDRIYEQYF.

This chain uses TRBV11-1 with TRBJ2-1, with 10 bases lining up with TRBD2. The CDR3 loop spans 19 amino acids. V shed 4 bases and J 8 bases; nucleotides not matched to a gene: 20. Germline-derived CDR1 and CDR2 are SGHAT and FQDESV (reference sequence). As DNA, the CDR3 is TGTGCCAGCAGCTCACGGAGGCCGGCTAGCGGGAGAACCAACGATGAGCAGTTCTTC. It is translated as CASSSRRPASGRTNDEQFF.

The CDR3 DNA follows: TGTGCCAGGGGGCGAGGCAGCTCCTACAATGAGCAGTTCTTC. It translates to CARGRGSSYNEQFF. The rearrangement links TRBV7-9 to TRBJ2-1; D is possibly TRBD1 (5 bases). The CDR3 is 14 residues long. CDR1 SEHNR and CDR2 FQNEAQ come from the germline V gene (reference sequence). The V gene lost 9 bases and the J gene lost 0 bases, with 12 bases spanning the gap.

In this sample, this clonotype turned up a few times. The rearrangement joins TRBV12-3 or TRBV12-4 to TRBJ1-2, with no clear D. The CDR3 is made up of 13 amino acids. The V end lost 6 bases, the J end lost 7 bases, and 15 bases lay between the germline ends. This CDR3 is CASSLTGEAGYTF. The CDR3 nucleotides are TGTGCCAGCAGCCTAACCGGGGAGGCTGGCTACACCTTC.

This chain connects TRBV10-3 to TRBJ2-5; D is uncertain. This CDR3 is 17 amino acids long. Germline values: CDR1 ENHRY, CDR2 SYGVKD. V was pared by 10 bases and J by 5 bases, with 29 bases between. In DNA, the CDR3 is TGTGCCACCACGAGTGATCCTGGGAATAACGTCAGCGAGACCCAGTACTTC. It encodes CATTSDPGNNVSETQYF.

This clonotype was counted between two and nine times. The V and J genes are TRBV20-1 and TRBJ2-5; D uncertain. Between the trimmed V and J ends, which lost 3 bases and 5 bases, there was a span of 10 bases. Germline values: CDR1 DFQATT, CDR2 SNEGSKA (reference sequence). The CDR3 contains 12 residues. The chain's CDR3 is CSASPVLETQYF. The CDR3 coding sequence is TGCAGTGCTAGCCCGGTACTCGAGACCCAGTACTTC.

The rearrangement links TRBV7-6 to TRBJ2-3, with D perhaps matching TRBD1 or TRBD2 (5 bases each). The length of the CDR3 is 13 residues. Trimming removed 7 bases at V and 6 bases at J, with 14 bases between. CDR1 is SGHVS, CDR2 FNYEAQ, per germline. The chain's CDR3 is CASTQSEGDTQYF. In DNA, the CDR3 is TGTGCCAGCACCCAATCCGAGGGGGATACGCAGTATTTT.

V gene TRBV7-9 combines with J gene TRBJ2-1; D may correspond to TRBD1 or TRBD2 (5 bases each). The CDR3 runs to 15 residues. Trimming cost V 0 bases and J 5 bases, with 11 bases left between them. Per germline, CDR1 SEHNR and CDR2 FQNEAQ (reference sequence). As DNA, the CDR3 is TGTGCCAGCAGCTTAGCCCTTGGGGGAAACAATGAGCAGTTCTTC. This encodes CASSLALGGNNEQFF.

This clonotype was seen only once. The chain employs TRBV4-1 and TRBJ2-5, with TRBD2 identical over 8 bases. The ends lost 4 bases at V and 1 base at J; junction bases unmatched: 2. The V gene's germline CDR1 is MGHRA and CDR2 YSYEKL. The CDR3 is 14 amino acids. CDR3 sequence reads: CASSRTSTQETQYF. CDR3 nucleotides: TGCGCCAGCAGCCGGACTAGCACCCAAGAGACCCAGTACTTC.

The chain uses TRBV3-1 and TRBJ2-3; 10 bases align to TRBD2. Germline CDR1 reads LGHDT; CDR2 reads YNNKEL (reference sequence). This CDR3 contains 17 residues. The V segment lost 4 bases and the J segment 0 bases; nucleotides outside the gene matches: 7. The CDR3 loop is CASSLTGTSASTDTQYF. In DNA, the CDR3 is TGTGCCAGCAGCCTGACCGGGACTAGCGCAAGCACAGATACGCAGTATTTT.

J is TRBJ2-5 and V is TRBV20-1; D might be TRBD1 or TRBD2, each matching 5 bases. The germline CDR1 and CDR2 sequences are DFQATT and SNEGSKA (reference sequence). The CDR3 covers 14 residues. V was pared by 5 bases and J by 2 bases, with 15 bases between. The CDR3 reads CSAPPRGSQETQYF. CDR3 nucleotide sequence: TGCAGTGCTCCCCCCCGGGGCTCGCAAGAGACCCAGTACTTC.